This T cell receptor (beta chain) was observed in a study of T cell repertoires in cytomegalovirus infection. Across the whole study: As its CMV epitopes, the study selected recently identified HLA-C-restricted and well-studied HLA-B-restricted targets.

This clonotype showed up many times. The target antigen is unknown. MiXCR, applied by TCRdb to the reads, yields one record per CDR3 protein. This table holds under 850,000 distinct CDR3 sequences, about 30% found once. Germline loops: CDR1 SGHTA, CDR2 FQGNSA. V was cut by 2 bases and J by 5 bases, with 6 bases left in between. CDR3 length: 12 residues. The sequence was collected from a human donor in good health (CMV status not recorded). Some clones in this sample may be carry-over from other donors' samples. The chain is built from TRBV7-2 and TRBJ1-2, with D maybe TRBD1 (5 bases). The sample was cultured PBMCs, taken from culture after CMV antigen stimulation. The CDR3 here is CASSLRQYGYTF. The CDR3 nucleotides read TGTGCCAGCAGCTTAAGACAGTATGGCTACACCTTC.